One sample yielded the 29 T cell receptor beta chains listed below, sequenced in a study of identical twins. TCRdb fed the 5' RACE reads into MiXCR, producing one record per CDR3 protein. The sample has about 260,000 distinct CDR3 sequences; roughly 7% are singletons. This sample also appeared in a second study, on yellow fever vaccine responses in identical twins.

Sequencing was done on a sample of memory (CD45RO+) T cells sorted from blood. These receptors all stem from a woman aged 18 to 35 in good health.

This clonotype has just a few counts. This chain uses TRBV7-9 with TRBJ2-1, with D unresolved. Trimming cost V 2 bases and J 5 bases, with 19 bases left between them. Germline-derived CDR1 and CDR2 are SEHNR and FQNEAQ (reference sequence). This CDR3 region has 17 residues. CDR3 sequence: CASSLTPRPASDNEQFF. CDR3 coding DNA: TGTGCCAGCAGCTTAACTCCCAGGCCCGCGTCGGACAATGAGCAGTTCTTC. The full variable domain, with the rest looked up from reference TRBV7-9 and TRBJ2-1, is DTGVSQNPRHKITKRGQNVTFRCDPISEHNRLYWYRQTLGQGPEFLTYFQNEAQLEKSRLLSDRFSAERPKGSFSTLEIQRTEQGDSAMYLCASSLTPRPASDNEQFFGPGTRLTVL.

The chain couples TRBV29-1 to TRBJ2-3; D not certain. The ends were cut back, 4 bases at V and 0 bases at J, with 11 bases in the middle. Per germline, CDR1 SQVTM and CDR2 ANQGSEA. This CDR3 is built from 14 residues. The DNA of the CDR3 is TGCAGCGTTGGCCCTGGGTTAAGCACAGATACGCAGTATTTT. Translating gives CSVGPGLSTDTQYF.

This rearrangement joins TRBV10-1 to TRBJ2-1; TRBD2 agrees at 12 bases. Unmatched junction bases numbered 3, after V lost 2 bases and J lost 4 bases. The CDR3 extends over 16 amino acids. Germline values: CDR1 WNHNN, CDR2 SYGVQD (reference sequence). CDR3: CASSERLAGEYNEQFF. The CDR3 region has the DNA TGCGCCAGCAGTGAGAGACTAGCGGGGGAATACAATGAGCAGTTCTTC.

The gene calls are TRBV12-3 or TRBV12-4 and TRBJ2-1, with a weak D call TRBD2 (5 bases). This CDR3 is built from 18 residues. In nucleotides, the CDR3 is TGTACCATCTGTTTAGCGCACGGTAGAAGTAGCTCCTACAATGAGCAGTTCTTC. This translates into CTICLAHGRSSSYNEQFF.

In its sample, this clonotype was seen many times. This chain links TRBV12-3 or TRBV12-4 with TRBJ2-7; TRBD1 matches at 9 bases. This CDR3 has 14 residues. The ends lost 6 bases at V and 0 bases at J; junction bases unmatched: 3. The CDR3 reads CASRRDRASYEQYF. The CDR3 DNA sequence: TGTGCCAGCAGAAGGGACAGGGCCTCCTACGAGCAGTACTTC.

The chain's CDR3 is CASSQGEYSPLHF. The CDR3 DNA reads as TGTGCCAGCAGCCAGGGGGAGTACTCACCCCTCCACTTT. This chain links TRBV3-1 with TRBJ1-6; D perhaps matches TRBD1 (5 bases). The V gene's germline CDR1 is LGHDT and CDR2 YNNKEL (reference sequence). This CDR3 region has 13 residues. The V end was cut by 3 bases, the J end by 10 bases, with 10 bases between.

There are many counts of this clonotype. The rearrangement uses TRBV10-3 and TRBJ1-6, with D unclear. Germline CDR1 ENHRY, CDR2 SYGVKD. The V end lost 3 bases, the J end lost 9 bases, and 15 bases lay between the germline ends. The CDR3 sequence is 15 residues long. In DNA form, the CDR3 reads TGTGCCATCAGTGACCCCGCCGGGGTCGGTTCACCCCTCCACTTT. Translating gives CAISDPAGVGSPLHF.

This clonotype was found many times. The chain carries TRBV20-1 and TRBJ2-1; TRBD2 might be the D (6 bases). The CDR3 runs 15 residues. Looked up from germline, CDR1 is DFQATT and CDR2 is SNEGSKA (reference sequence). The germline V and J ends were trimmed by 6 bases and 3 bases, with 18 bases remaining between them. This CDR3 is CSARSPAGGYNEQFF. CDR3 bases: TGCAGTGCCAGGTCCCCAGCGGGTGGCTACAATGAGCAGTTCTTC.

This clonotype was detected many times. The chain combines TRBV6-2 or TRBV6-3 with TRBJ2-5; D is undetermined. The germline CDR1 and CDR2 sequences are MNHEY and SVGEGT. The germline V and J ends were trimmed by 5 bases and 7 bases, with 8 bases remaining between them. This CDR3 contains 11 residues. The CDR3 coding sequence is TGTGCCAGCAGTCAGGTCGGGACCCAGTACTTC. It translates to CASSQVGTQYF.

V is TRBV20-1 and J is TRBJ2-7; the match to TRBD2 covers 13 bases. This CDR3 spans 17 amino acids. Unmatched junction bases numbered 11, after V lost 5 bases and J lost 1 base. CDR1 DFQATT and CDR2 SNEGSKA come from the germline V gene (reference sequence). The CDR3 sequence: CSADPGLAGSRSYEQYF. The CDR3 DNA reads as TGCAGTGCTGACCCGGGACTAGCGGGAAGTCGTTCCTACGAGCAGTACTTC.

This clonotype came up a few times. The chain uses TRBV9 and TRBJ2-1; D is unresolved. V was trimmed by 0 bases and J by 5 bases, leaving 18 bases between them. This CDR3 region has 17 residues. Germline assignment: CDR1 SGDLS and CDR2 YYNGEE. The CDR3 sequence is CASSVAPNRPLDNEQFF. As DNA, the CDR3 is TGTGCCAGCAGCGTAGCCCCGAATCGGCCCCTTGACAATGAGCAGTTCTTC.

There are a few counts of this clonotype. The genes are TRBV27 and TRBJ2-3; 9 bases are a match to TRBD2. V lost 4 bases and J lost 2; bases outside the gene matches: 7. Germline V gene lookup returns CDR1 MNHEY and CDR2 SMNVEV (reference sequence). CDR3 length equals 16 residues. CDR3 bases: TGTGCCAGCAGTTATTTGGCGGGGGGGAACACAGATACGCAGTATTTT. This translates into CASSYLAGGNTDTQYF.

This clonotype appeared many times. The V and J genes are TRBV5-1 and TRBJ2-1, with TRBD2 matching 8 bases. The trim removed 0 bases at V and 5 bases at J, leaving 7 bases unmatched. Germline V gives CDR1 SGHRS, CDR2 YFSETQ. This CDR3 has 16 amino acids. CDR3 protein: CASSLVGGGLDNEQFF. The CDR3 nucleotides read TGCGCCAGCAGCTTGGTTGGCGGGGGGTTAGACAATGAGCAGTTCTTC. Full variable domain (outside the CDR3, taken from reference TRBV5-1 and TRBJ2-1): KAGVTQTPRYLIKTRGQQVTLSCSPISGHRSVSWYQQTPGQGLQFLFEYFSETQRNKGNFPGRFSGRQFSNSRSEMNVSTLELGDSALYLCASSLVGGGLDNEQFFGPGTRLTVL.

This clonotype showed up just a few times. The rearrangement joins TRBV6-5 to TRBJ2-5, with 10 bases matching TRBD2. Looked up from germline, CDR1 is MNHEY and CDR2 is SVGAGI. The V segment lost 2 bases and the J segment 5 bases; nucleotides outside the gene matches: 8. The CDR3 is made up of 16 amino acids. Here the CDR3 reads CASSYPKAGGKETQYF. DNA of the CDR3: TGTGCCAGCAGTTACCCCAAAGCGGGAGGGAAGGAGACCCAGTACTTC.

The chain recombines TRBV6-1 with TRBJ2-3; 7 bases fit TRBD2. There are 15 residues in the CDR3. Losses at the gene ends were 5 bases for V and 6 bases for J; bases not matched to a gene: 11. Germline values: CDR1 MNHNS, CDR2 SASEGT. The CDR3 DNA is TGTGCCAGCAGTCGACCGGTGGCGGGAGCCGATACGCAGTATTTT. Protein product: CASSRPVAGADTQYF.

The rearrangement uses TRBV6-1 and TRBJ2-7; tentative D call: TRBD2 (6 bases). The germline V and J ends were trimmed by 8 bases and 0 bases, with 11 bases remaining between them. The CDR3 totals 13 residues. Germline V gene sequence: CDR1 MNHNS, CDR2 SASEGT. This CDR3 reads CASRSGPSYEQYF. CDR3 DNA: TGTGCCAGCCGTAGCGGCCCCTCCTACGAGCAGTACTTC.

This clonotype was seen at least ten times. This sequence joins TRBV28 and TRBJ1-6, with D perhaps matching TRBD1 (5 bases). V lost 10 bases to trimming and J lost 7 bases, with 17 bases between them. This CDR3 has 14 residues. Per germline, CDR1 MDHEN and CDR2 SYDVKM. The CDR3 DNA reads TGTGCCACCGTCTCCGGGACGGCGAATTCACCCCTCCACTTT. Residues: CATVSGTANSPLHF.

The V gene is TRBV3-1, the J gene TRBJ2-7; TRBD1 matches at 8 bases. Germline CDR1 is LGHDT and CDR2 is YNNKEL (reference sequence). The CDR3 runs 11 residues. Germline trimming cut 4 bases from V and 11 bases from J; bases unmatched to any gene: 4. The CDR3 nucleotides are TGTGCCAGCAGCCCTGGACAGGGAAAGTACTTC. Translating gives CASSPGQGKYF.

This clonotype occurred a few times. V gene TRBV20-1 combines with J gene TRBJ2-1, with TRBD2 matching 7 bases. With 6 bases clipped from V and 3 bases from J, the junction kept 8 bases outside the gene matches. The CDR3 has 14 residues. In germline, CDR1 is DFQATT, CDR2 SNEGSKA (reference sequence). The CDR3 sequence is CSAKVAGDYNEQFF. CDR3 DNA: TGCAGTGCAAAGGTGGCGGGGGACTACAATGAGCAGTTCTTC.

The rearrangement joins TRBV28 to TRBJ2-7, with D possibly TRBD1 on 6 matching bases. This CDR3 comprises 14 residues. Trimming cost V 5 bases and J 8 bases, with 19 bases left between them. The germline CDR1 and CDR2 sequences are MDHEN and SYDVKM. The CDR3 reads CASSDTGSYEQQYF. The CDR3 region has the DNA TGTGCCAGCAGTGATACAGGGAGTTACGAGCAGCAGTACTTC.

This clonotype was observed a few times. The rearrangement uses TRBV20-1 and TRBJ2-4; TRBD2 matches 9 bases. This CDR3 comprises 15 residues. The J segment lost 3 bases and the V segment lost 4 bases, leaving 7 bases of the junction unmatched. Germline V gives CDR1 DFQATT, CDR2 SNEGSKA (reference sequence). CDR3 sequence: CSATKRGEVKNIQYF. The DNA for the CDR3 is TGCAGTGCTACAAAGCGGGGGGAGGTCAAAAACATTCAGTACTTC.

This clonotype was observed many times. The rearrangement links TRBV11-2 to TRBJ1-2; D unclear. The V end lost 4 bases, the J end lost 6 bases, and 9 bases lay between the germline ends. Germline CDR1 SGHAT, CDR2 FQNNGV. The CDR3 totals 12 residues. The chain's CDR3 is CASSSLRDGYTF. CDR3 bases: TGTGCCAGCAGCTCCCTTCGGGATGGCTACACCTTC.

The rearrangement uses TRBV24-1 and TRBJ2-1, with TRBD1 identical over 9 bases. The junction had 7 bases not matched to a gene; V was cut back by 3 bases and J by 5 bases. Per germline, CDR1 KGHDR and CDR2 SFDVKD. The CDR3 totals 16 residues. The CDR3 DNA reads as TGTGCCACCAGTGATCCCTCCGGGACAGGGAACAATGAGCAGTTCTTC. Its protein is CATSDPSGTGNNEQFF.

This clonotype came up many times. The chain has TRBV10-3 and TRBJ1-3; 7 bases fit TRBD1. The CDR3 length is 15 residues. The ends lost 3 bases at V and 2 bases at J; junction bases unmatched: 4. The germline V gene has CDR1 ENHRY and CDR2 SYGVKD. DNA of the CDR3: TGTGCCATCAGTGAAGGGAGGGGGCCTGGAAACACCATATATTTT. Amino acids: CAISEGRGPGNTIYF.

CDR3 DNA: TGTGCCAGCAGCCAAGGAGACAGGGGGTATAATTCACCCCTCCACTTT. It translates to CASSQGDRGYNSPLHF. The V and J genes are TRBV3-1 and TRBJ1-6, with 9 positions matching TRBD1. Losses at the gene ends were 1 base for V and 4 bases for J; bases not matched to a gene: 2. This CDR3 region has 16 residues. Germline-derived CDR1 and CDR2 are LGHDT and YNNKEL (reference sequence).

This clonotype turned up a few times. The chain uses TRBV5-1 and TRBJ2-1; D remains ambiguous. Germline CDR1 is SGHRS and CDR2 is YFSETQ. V lost 0 bases, J lost 8 bases, and 12 bases lay in between. The CDR3 loop spans 14 amino acids. This CDR3 reads CASSLAAATYEQFF. CDR3 bases: TGCGCCAGCAGCTTGGCCGCGGCAACCTATGAGCAGTTCTTC.

The gene calls are TRBV16 and TRBJ2-1; D remains unclear. V lost 8 bases and J lost 10, with 12 bases in between. The germline gives CDR1 KGHSY, CDR2 FQNENV. The CDR3 loop spans 11 amino acids. For the CDR3, the DNA is TGTGCCAGCGGCTCTTTCGGGGAGCAGTTCTTC. Encoded protein: CASGSFGEQFF.

This clonotype has a count of ten or more. V gene TRBV5-1 combines with J gene TRBJ2-5; D call uncertain. The CDR3 is made up of 16 amino acids. V lost 2 bases to trimming and J lost 2 bases, with 16 bases between them. Germline V gene sequence: CDR1 SGHRS, CDR2 YFSETQ. The CDR3 is CASSFDGRPMQETQYF. The CDR3 nucleotides are TGCGCCAGCAGCTTCGATGGGCGGCCCATGCAAGAGACCCAGTACTTC.

The chain recombines TRBV5-1 with TRBJ2-3; the match to TRBD2 covers 8 bases. This CDR3 is built from 20 residues. Germline V gene lookup returns CDR1 SGHRS and CDR2 YFSETQ. The V gene end was trimmed by 0 bases and the J gene end by 0 bases; junction bases not matched to a gene: 15. The chain's CDR3 is CASSLDGWTSTGGSTDTQYF. The CDR3 DNA sequence: TGCGCCAGCAGCTTGGATGGGTGGACTTCTACGGGGGGGAGCACAGATACGCAGTATTTT.